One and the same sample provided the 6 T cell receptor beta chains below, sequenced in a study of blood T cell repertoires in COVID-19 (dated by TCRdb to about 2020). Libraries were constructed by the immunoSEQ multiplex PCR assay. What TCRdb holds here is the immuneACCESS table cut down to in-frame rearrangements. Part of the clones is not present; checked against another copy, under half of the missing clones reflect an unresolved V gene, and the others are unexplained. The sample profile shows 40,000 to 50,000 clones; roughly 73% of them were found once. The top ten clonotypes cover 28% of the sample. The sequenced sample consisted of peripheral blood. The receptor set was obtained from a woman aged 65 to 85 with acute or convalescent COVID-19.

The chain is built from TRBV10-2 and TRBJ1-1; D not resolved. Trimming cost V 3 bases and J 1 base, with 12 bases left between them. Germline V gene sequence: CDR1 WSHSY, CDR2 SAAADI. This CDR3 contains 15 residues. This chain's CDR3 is CASSDWGGRNTEAFF. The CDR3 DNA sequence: TGCGCCAGCAGTGATTGGGGAGGGAGGAACACTGAAGCTTTCTTT.

The CDR3 nucleotides read TGCAGCTATAACTTTCTCACAGATACGCAGTATTTT. Its translation is CSYNFLTDTQYF. This sequence joins TRBV29-1 and TRBJ2-3; D is uncertain. The germline V and J ends were trimmed by 8 bases and 2 bases, with 11 bases remaining between them. The CDR3 is 12 amino acids. Germline V CDR1 and CDR2: SQVTM, ANQGSEA.

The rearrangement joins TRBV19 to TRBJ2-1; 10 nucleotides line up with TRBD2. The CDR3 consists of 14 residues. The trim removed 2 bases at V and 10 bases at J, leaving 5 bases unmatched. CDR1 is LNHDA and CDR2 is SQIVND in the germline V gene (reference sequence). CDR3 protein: CASSILAGEGEQFF. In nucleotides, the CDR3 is TGTGCCAGTAGTATACTAGCGGGAGAAGGAGAGCAGTTCTTC.

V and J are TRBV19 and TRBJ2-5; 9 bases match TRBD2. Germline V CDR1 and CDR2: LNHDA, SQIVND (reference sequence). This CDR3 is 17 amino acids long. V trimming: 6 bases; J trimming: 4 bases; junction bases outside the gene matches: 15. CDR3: CASSLRYPAGGRETQYF. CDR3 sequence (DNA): TGTGCCAGTAGCCTTCGTTACCCAGCGGGGGGCAGAGAGACCCAGTACTTC.

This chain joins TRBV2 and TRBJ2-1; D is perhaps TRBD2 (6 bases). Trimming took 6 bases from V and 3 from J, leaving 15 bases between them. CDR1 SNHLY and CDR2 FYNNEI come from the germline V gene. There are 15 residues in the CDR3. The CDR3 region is CASSPREVVYNEQFF. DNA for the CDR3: TGTGCCAGCAGCCCCAGGGAGGTCGTCTACAATGAGCAGTTCTTC.

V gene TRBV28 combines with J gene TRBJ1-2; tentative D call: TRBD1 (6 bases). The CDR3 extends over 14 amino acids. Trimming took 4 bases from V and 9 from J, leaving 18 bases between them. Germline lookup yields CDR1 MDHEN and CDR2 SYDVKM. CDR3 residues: CASSWTASPNSYTF. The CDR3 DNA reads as TGTGCCAGCAGTTGGACAGCTTCCCCTAATAGCTACACCTTC.